Below are 21 T cell receptor beta chains sequenced from a single sample in a study of blood T cell repertoires in COVID-19. Method: immunoSEQ multiplex PCR; TCRdb's copy keeps in-frame clones and lacks some. Of just under 60,000 clones in the sample, approximately 80% were seen once. The source material was peripheral blood. These TCRs come from a man older than 75 with acute or convalescent COVID-19.

This clone was seen once. The rearrangement uses TRBV9 and TRBJ2-1; TRBD2 aligns across 8 bases. CDR3 size: 16 residues. V dropped 0 bases and J dropped 4; count of bases not matched to a gene: 6. Germline loops: CDR1 SGDLS, CDR2 YYNGEE. Here the CDR3 DNA reads TGTGCCAGCAGCGTAGAAGCACTAGCGGTTTACAATGAGCAGTTCTTC. Amino acids: CASSVEALAVYNEQFF. Supplemented by reference TRBV9 and TRBJ2-1, the full variable domain reads DSGVTQTPKHLITATGQRVTLRCSPRSGDLSVYWYQQSLDQGLQFLIQYYNGEERAKGNILERFSAQQFPDLHSELNLSSLELGDSALYFCASSVEALAVYNEQFFGPGTRLTVL.

The chain couples TRBV3-1 (or the pseudogene TRBV3-2) to TRBJ2-5; D not certain. CDR1 is LGHDT and CDR2 is YNNKEL in the germline V gene (reference sequence). Trimming took off 4 bases at V and 5 bases at J, with 8 bases between the two ends. This CDR3 region has 12 residues. CDR3 residues: CASSPQVETQYF. The CDR3 DNA sequence: TGTGCCAGCAGCCCTCAGGTTGAGACCCAGTACTTC.

This chain links TRBV11-3 with TRBJ1-2; 8 nucleotides line up with TRBD1. The CDR3 sequence is 12 residues long. V gave up 8 bases and J gave up 4 bases; unmatched junction bases: 3. Germline V gives CDR1 SGHNT, CDR2 YENEEA. CDR3 in amino acids: CASSGTGYGYTF. The CDR3 DNA is TGTGCCAGCTCCGGGACAGGCTATGGCTACACCTTC.

In its sample, this clone was seen once. The genes are TRBV3-1 (or the pseudogene TRBV3-2) and TRBJ2-5, with 13 bases lining up with TRBD2. CDR3 length equals 16 residues. Germline V gene sequence: CDR1 LGHDT, CDR2 YNNKEL (reference sequence). With 5 bases clipped from V and 2 bases from J, the junction kept 5 bases outside the gene matches. This chain's CDR3 is CASSAQLAGGQETQYF. The CDR3 DNA follows: TGTGCCAGCAGCGCCCAACTAGCGGGAGGGCAAGAGACCCAGTACTTC.

The chain links TRBV19 to TRBJ1-4; 7 bases agree with TRBD1. Germline V gene data show CDR1 as LNHDA and CDR2 as SQIVND (reference sequence). This CDR3 has 13 amino acids. Germline trimming cut 6 bases from V and 4 bases from J; bases unmatched to any gene: 2. CDR3 bases: TGTGCCAGTAGAGGGGGCAGTAATGAAAAACTGTTTTTT. It codes for CASRGGSNEKLFF.

J is TRBJ1-1 and V is TRBV27, with a tentative D call TRBD1 (6 bases). Trimming took off 4 bases at V and 1 base at J, with 13 bases between the two ends. This CDR3 has 15 amino acids. Germline CDR1 is MNHEY and CDR2 is SMNVEV (reference sequence). The CDR3 DNA reads as TGTGCCAGCAGTTCCAGACAGGCCTGGAACACTGAAGCTTTCTTT. Amino acid sequence: CASSSRQAWNTEAFF.

In this sample, this clone turned up a few times. The CDR3 spells CASSLGTTYEQYF. The CDR3 DNA sequence: TGTGCCAGCAGCTTAGGGACTACCTACGAGCAGTACTTC. The V call is TRBV7-9, the J call TRBJ2-7, with a tentative D call TRBD2 (6 bases). Deletions cut 1 base from V and 2 bases from J, with 6 bases between. The CDR3 contains 13 residues. CDR1 is SEHNR, CDR2 FQNEAQ, per germline (reference sequence).

This clone showed up just once. The chain links TRBV5-1 to TRBJ1-4; 8 nucleotides agree with TRBD1. Germline V CDR1 and CDR2: SGHRS, YFSETQ. Trimming cost V 0 bases and J 3 bases; bases outside gene matches: 7. CDR3 length equals 17 residues. The CDR3 loop is CASSLGTGSLPNEKLFF. Written as DNA, the CDR3 is TGCGCCAGCAGCTTGGGGACAGGGAGCCTGCCTAATGAAAAACTGTTTTTT.

This clone has more than one count but fewer than ten. The V and J genes are TRBV19 and TRBJ2-6; 10 nucleotides line up with TRBD1. Losses at the gene ends were 5 bases for V and 4 bases for J; bases not matched to a gene: 5. The CDR3 covers 16 residues. The germline gives CDR1 LNHDA, CDR2 SQIVND (reference sequence). Written as DNA, the CDR3 is TGTGCCAGTAGTCGGGACAGGGGAATCGGGGCCAACGTCCTGACTTTC. Encoded protein: CASSRDRGIGANVLTF.

The chain couples TRBV19 to TRBJ1-6, with 12 bases that match TRBD1. Germline V gene data show CDR1 as LNHDA and CDR2 as SQIVND (reference sequence). The CDR3 has 17 amino acids. Trimming cost V 5 bases and J 6 bases; bases outside gene matches: 8. The CDR3 DNA is TGTGCCAGTAGTCCAGACCGGGACAGGGGGCGTAATTCACCCCTCCACTTT. Translation gives CASSPDRDRGRNSPLHF.

The chain joins TRBV5-1 to TRBJ2-7; the D is unclear. This CDR3 is built from 14 residues. Germline V lookup: CDR1 SGHRS, CDR2 YFSETQ. The ends were cut back, 0 bases at V and 2 bases at J, with 9 bases in the middle. This CDR3 is CASSLDSGPYEQYF. CDR3 DNA sequence: TGCGCCAGCAGCTTGGATTCAGGTCCCTACGAGCAGTACTTC.

V and J are TRBV4-1 and TRBJ1-5, with a possible D match to TRBD1 (5 bases). V lost 3 bases to trimming and J lost 2 bases, with 14 bases between them. The germline gives CDR1 MGHRA, CDR2 YSYEKL. This CDR3 comprises 16 residues. Here the CDR3 DNA reads TGCGCCAGCAGCCAGGGGGAGGTGCAGGGCAATCAGCCCCAGCATTTT. It specifies CASSQGEVQGNQPQHF.

The rearrangement links TRBV9 to TRBJ2-2, with a possible D match to TRBD2 (6 bases). CDR3 size: 18 residues. Per the germline V gene, CDR1 is SGDLS and CDR2 is YYNGEE. Trimming cost V 0 bases and J 4 bases, with 19 bases left between them. CDR3: CASSVGIAGRGSTGELFF. The CDR3 DNA reads as TGTGCCAGCAGCGTAGGGATAGCCGGGCGGGGTAGCACCGGGGAGCTGTTTTTT.

The chain carries TRBV10-3 and TRBJ2-7; 10 bases match TRBD1. Per germline, CDR1 ENHRY and CDR2 SYGVKD. The CDR3 is 15 amino acids. Losses at the gene ends were 3 bases for V and 7 bases for J; bases not matched to a gene: 9. The CDR3 protein is CAISEVSGTGAEQYF. CDR3 bases: TGTGCCATCAGTGAAGTATCGGGGACAGGGGCGGAGCAGTACTTC.

The V gene is TRBV2, the J gene TRBJ1-6; 10 bases align to TRBD1. The CDR3 spans 16 residues. V shed 2 bases and J 9 bases; nucleotides not matched to a gene: 7. Germline CDR1 reads SNHLY; CDR2 reads FYNNEI. CDR3 in amino acids: CASSELGTGVGSPLHF. CDR3 DNA sequence: TGTGCCAGCAGTGAACTTGGGACAGGGGTTGGTTCACCCCTCCACTTT.

The gene calls are TRBV12-5 and TRBJ1-1, with 10 bases fitting TRBD1. With 4 bases clipped from V and 3 bases from J, the junction kept 2 bases outside the gene matches. The CDR3 length is 14 residues. Per the germline V gene, CDR1 is LGHNT and CDR2 is FRNRAP. The CDR3 DNA follows: TGTGCTAGTGGTTCGGACAGGGGGTACACTGAAGCTTTCTTT. This sequence encodes CASGSDRGYTEAFF. Combining the CDR3 with reference TRBV12-5 and TRBJ1-1 gives the whole variable domain DARVTQTPRHKVTEMGQEVTMRCQPILGHNTVFWYRQTMMQGLELLAYFRNRAPLDDSGMPKDRFSAEMPDATLATLKIQPSEPRDSAVYFCASGSDRGYTEAFFGQGTRLTVV.

The chain combines TRBV20-1 with TRBJ2-7, with 9 bases aligning to TRBD1. J was trimmed by 7 bases and V by 6 bases; bases with no gene match: 13. The CDR3 length is 14 residues. Germline CDR1 DFQATT, CDR2 SNEGSKA (reference sequence). The CDR3, as DNA: TGCAGTGCCAGTCCTTCCGGGACAGGGTTTGAGCAGTACTTC. Its protein is CSASPSGTGFEQYF.

The genes are TRBV7-2 and TRBJ2-3; 10 bases match TRBD2. After removal of 3 bases from V and 0 bases from J, the junction contained 3 bases not matched to a gene. The CDR3 length is 16 residues. The germline V gene encodes CDR1 SGHTA and CDR2 FQGNSA. The CDR3, as DNA: TGTGCCAGCAGCTTCAGCGGGAGGGCCAGCACAGATACGCAGTATTTT. As protein: CASSFSGRASTDTQYF.

The chain uses TRBV30 and TRBJ1-1, with a possible D match to TRBD1 (5 bases). CDR3 length: 12 amino acids. V lost 2 bases to trimming and J lost 6 bases, with 10 bases between them. In germline, CDR1 is GTSNPN, CDR2 SVGIG (reference sequence). The CDR3 DNA sequence: TGTGCCTGGAGTTTGGGGCGTTCTGAAGCTTTCTTT. This gives the protein CAWSLGRSEAFF.

The V and J genes are TRBV29-1 and TRBJ1-2; D call uncertain. The germline V gene has CDR1 SQVTM and CDR2 ANQGSEA. The CDR3 contains 13 residues. Trimming removed 5 bases from V and 0 bases from J, with 10 bases in between. DNA of the CDR3: TGCAGCGTTCGGACTGCAGCTAACTATGGCTACACCTTC. This translates into CSVRTAANYGYTF. Based on the CDR3 plus reference TRBV29-1 and TRBJ1-2, the full variable domain is SAVISQKPSRDICQRGTSLTIQCQVDSQVTMMFWYRQQPGQSLTLIATANQGSEATYESGFVIDKFPISRPNLTFSTLTVSNMSPEDSSIYLCSVRTAANYGYTFGSGTRLTVV.

The chain links TRBV7-8 to TRBJ1-1, with D tentatively TRBD1 (6 bases). Trimming pared 1 base from V and 11 bases from J, leaving 8 bases between. The CDR3 loop spans 11 amino acids. CDR1 and CDR2 from the germline V gene are SGHVS and FQNEAQ. CDR3 loop: CASSLDRVAFF. The DNA for the CDR3 is TGTGCCAGCAGCTTAGACAGGGTGGCTTTCTTT.